Listed here are 17 T cell receptor beta chains from one sample, sequenced in a study of T cell repertoires in cytomegalovirus infection. TCRdb processed the reads anew with MiXCR; each CDR3 protein has one entry. The data show some 590,000 distinct CDR3 sequences, with 40% seen just once and around 46% held by the top ten. For these TCRs, the target antigens are not known. Specimen: cultured PBMCs, collected from culture after CMV antigen stimulation. The receptors derive from a human donor in good health (CMV status not recorded). Some clones in this sample may be carry-over from other donors' samples.

This clonotype was seen at least ten times. Written as DNA, the CDR3 is TGTGCCAGCAGTTGGGACAGCTACAATGAGCAGTTCTTC. This translates into CASSWDSYNEQFF. The genes are TRBV6-2 or TRBV6-3 and TRBJ2-1; TRBD1 aligns across 7 bases. This CDR3 is 13 amino acids long. The V gene end was trimmed by 4 bases and the J gene end by 3 bases; junction bases not matched to a gene: 0. CDR1 and CDR2 from the germline V gene are MNHEY and SVGEGT.

The rearrangement uses TRBV11-2 and TRBJ2-1; tentatively, D is TRBD2 (6 bases). The CDR3 consists of 16 residues. CDR1 and CDR2 from the germline V gene are SGHAT and FQNNGV. The V end lost 3 bases, the J end lost 3 bases, and 15 bases lay between the germline ends. The DNA for the CDR3 is TGTGCCAGCAGCTTCCAGTGGCGCGGGATCTACAATGAGCAGTTCTTC. Translated: CASSFQWRGIYNEQFF.

This sequence joins TRBV10-3 and TRBJ2-5; no clear D gene. Germline loops: CDR1 ENHRY, CDR2 SYGVKD. With 8 bases removed from V and 2 bases from J, the gap between germline ends came to 12 bases. The CDR3 extends over 13 amino acids. CDR3 sequence: CAISVVDQETQYF. CDR3 DNA: TGTGCCATCTCAGTAGTAGATCAAGAGACCCAGTACTTC.

The chain employs TRBV20-1 and TRBJ1-5; 8 nucleotides line up with TRBD1. Germline trimming cut 0 bases from V and 2 bases from J; bases unmatched to any gene: 6. This CDR3 contains 16 residues. Germline assignment: CDR1 DFQATT and CDR2 SNEGSKA (reference sequence). The CDR3 protein is CSARDPRTGRNQPQHF. CDR3 bases: TGCAGTGCTAGAGATCCGAGGACAGGGCGCAATCAGCCCCAGCATTTT.

This clonotype was observed a few times. The gene calls are TRBV7-8 and TRBJ1-4; TRBD1 is a possible D gene (5 bases). The CDR3 contains 15 residues. The V gene's germline CDR1 is SGHVS and CDR2 FQNEAQ. V was cut by 2 bases and J by 6 bases, with 13 bases left in between. The CDR3 DNA sequence: TGTGCCAGCAGCTTATATGGGGGACGCGATGAAAAACTGTTTTTT. Amino acid sequence: CASSLYGGRDEKLFF.

V and J are TRBV12-3 or TRBV12-4 and TRBJ1-3, with D unresolved. The CDR3 sequence is 14 residues long. V shed 3 bases and J shed 6 bases, with 12 bases lying between them. The CDR3 loop is CASSFGQELNTIYF. CDR3 nucleotide sequence: TGTGCCAGCAGTTTTGGTCAGGAACTAAACACCATATATTTT.

This chain connects TRBV2 to TRBJ2-1; D is undetermined. Germline CDR1 reads SNHLY; CDR2 reads FYNNEI. Trimming stripped 6 bases from V and 4 bases from J, with 16 bases between. The CDR3 sequence is 15 residues long. CDR3 sequence reads: CASSSYSAGYNEQFF. The CDR3 bases are TGTGCCAGCAGCTCCTACTCCGCTGGATACAATGAGCAGTTCTTC. Full variable domain (rest looked up from reference TRBV2 and TRBJ2-1): EPEVTQTPSHQVTQMGQEVILRCVPISNHLYFYWYRQILGQKVEFLVSFYNNEISEKSEIFDDQFSVERPDGSNFTLKIRSTKLEDSAMYFCASSSYSAGYNEQFFGPGTRLTVL.

The rearrangement joins TRBV10-3 to TRBJ1-2; perhaps TRBD1 as D (5 bases). Germline loops: CDR1 ENHRY, CDR2 SYGVKD. The CDR3 consists of 14 residues. V lost 6 bases to trimming and J lost 4 bases, with 15 bases between them. The CDR3 reads CAISDLRDRYGYTF. CDR3 nucleotides: TGTGCCATCAGCGATCTAAGGGACCGCTATGGCTACACCTTC.

Only a few counts were recorded for this clonotype. J is TRBJ2-1 and V is TRBV7-2; the D is unclear. CDR3 length equals 15 residues. Germline CDR1 SGHTA, CDR2 FQGNSA. Trimming left V 5 bases short and J 0 bases short, with 11 bases between. DNA of the CDR3: TGTGCCAGCAGCCGAAGCCGCGCCTCCTACAATGAGCAGTTCTTC. Protein product: CASSRSRASYNEQFF.

V gene TRBV6-1 combines with J gene TRBJ2-1; 8 bases are shared with TRBD2. With V trimmed by 8 bases and J by 6 bases, 6 bases remained unmatched. CDR1 and CDR2 (germline): MNHNS, SASEGT. The CDR3 totals 13 residues. CDR3 sequence reads: CASEKREFNEQFF. For the CDR3, the DNA is TGTGCCAGCGAAAAGCGGGAGTTCAATGAGCAGTTCTTC.

The V call is TRBV29-1, the J call TRBJ1-1; 8 bases agree with TRBD1. The V gene end was trimmed by 5 bases and the J gene end by 6 bases; junction bases not matched to a gene: 8. Germline values: CDR1 SQVTM, CDR2 ANQGSEA. The CDR3 has 13 residues. Here the CDR3 reads CSVHTQGASEAFF. The CDR3 coding sequence is TGCAGCGTTCATACGCAGGGGGCTTCTGAAGCTTTCTTT.

This clonotype has ten or more counts. The gene calls are TRBV7-2 and TRBJ2-7, with D possibly TRBD1 on 5 matching bases. CDR3 length: 13 amino acids. Germline-derived CDR1 and CDR2 are SGHTA and FQGNSA. The V end lost 5 bases, the J end lost 2 bases, and 10 bases lay between the germline ends. CDR3 bases: TGTGCCAGCAGCCCCGACAGAGCCTACGAGCAGTACTTC. It specifies CASSPDRAYEQYF. Drawing the rest from reference TRBV7-2 and TRBJ2-7, the complete variable domain is GAGVSQSPSNKVTEKGKDVELRCDPISGHTALYWYRQSLGQGLEFLIYFQGNSAPDKSGLPSDRFSAERTGGSVSTLTIQRTQQEDSAVYLCASSPDRAYEQYFGPGTRLTVT.

The rearrangement links TRBV10-3 to TRBJ2-1; 9 positions agree with TRBD1. The germline V gene has CDR1 ENHRY and CDR2 SYGVKD. V shed 6 bases and J 0 bases; nucleotides not matched to a gene: 15. The CDR3 extends over 19 amino acids. This CDR3 is CAISLRDRVRVGSYNEQFF. The CDR3 DNA follows: TGTGCCATCAGCCTCCGGGACAGGGTACGAGTGGGCTCCTACAATGAGCAGTTCTTC.

The chain has TRBV19 and TRBJ2-3; maybe TRBD2 (6 bases). The CDR3 extends over 16 amino acids. Trimming shortened V by 6 bases and J by 1 base, and 17 bases separated the two germline ends. Germline CDR1 and CDR2: LNHDA and SQIVND (reference sequence). The CDR3 loop is CASRPPGVIGTDTQYF. The DNA of the CDR3 is TGTGCCAGTAGGCCCCCGGGGGTTATCGGCACAGATACGCAGTATTTT.

This clonotype was picked up one time. The rearrangement joins TRBV20-1 to TRBJ2-3, with D unclear. V gave up 5 bases and J gave up 1 base, with 13 bases separating them. The CDR3 spans 14 residues. The germline CDR1 and CDR2 sequences are DFQATT and SNEGSKA (reference sequence). CDR3 region: CSAAKGDGTDTQYF. The CDR3 nucleotides read TGCAGTGCTGCAAAGGGCGATGGCACAGATACGCAGTATTTT.

The CDR3 bases are TGTGCCTGGCGACGGACAGGGGGTCTTGCTGGGGCCAACGTCCTGACTTTC. Its protein product is CAWRRTGGLAGANVLTF. This rearrangement joins TRBV30 to TRBJ2-6, with 10 bases identical to TRBD1. Looked up from germline, CDR1 is GTSNPN and CDR2 is SVGIG (reference sequence). V was pared by 5 bases and J by 2 bases, with 9 bases of the junction left unmatched. CDR3 length equals 17 residues.

This chain uses TRBV4-3 with TRBJ2-7, with 14 bases matching TRBD2. The CDR3 spans 18 residues. Germline V gives CDR1 LGHNA, CDR2 YSLEER. The V and J ends lost 6 bases and 7 bases, in that order; junction bases with no gene match: 17. The CDR3 here is CASSPRLAGGPRTREQYF. CDR3 sequence (DNA): TGCGCCAGCAGTCCTCGACTAGCGGGAGGGCCTCGTACTCGGGAGCAGTACTTC.